Below are 13 T cell receptor beta chains sequenced from a single sample in a study of OX40 agonist ivuxolimab in advanced cancers. Sequencing was performed with immunoSEQ multiplex PCR; in TCRdb, only in-frame clones are kept and a portion is missing. The table shows approximately 58,000 clones, with around 83% occurring only once. The sample consisted of CD4+ or CD8+ T cells sorted from blood, taken in a trial of the OX40 agonist ivuxolimab. The receptor set was obtained from an adult with an advanced solid tumor such as melanoma, head and neck, liver or kidney cancer.

The chain joins TRBV6-5 to TRBJ1-1; D is unclear. Deletions cut 6 bases from V and 1 base from J, with 15 bases between. Germline CDR1 MNHEY, CDR2 SVGAGI. This CDR3 is built from 15 residues. CDR3 sequence: CASRKSDPSNTEAFF. Here the CDR3 DNA reads TGTGCCAGCAGGAAATCTGACCCCTCGAACACTGAAGCTTTCTTT.

This clone appeared a single time. The chain is built from TRBV2 and TRBJ2-7, with D perhaps given as TRBD1 or TRBD2 (5 bases each). The CDR3 has 15 residues. In germline, CDR1 is SNHLY, CDR2 FYNNEI. The V and J ends lost 4 bases and 4 bases respectively, with 17 bases between them. CDR3 protein: CASSVRKGETYEQYF. CDR3 sequence (DNA): TGTGCCAGCAGTGTGAGGAAAGGGGAGACGTACGAGCAGTACTTC.

V usage is TRBV19 and J usage is TRBJ2-7; 9 nucleotides align to TRBD1. J was trimmed by 0 bases and V by 9 bases; bases with no gene match: 3. Germline loops: CDR1 LNHDA, CDR2 SQIVND (reference sequence). The CDR3 covers 13 residues. In nucleotides, the CDR3 is TGTGCCAGCCGGGACAGGGCCTCCTACGAGCAGTACTTC. This encodes CASRDRASYEQYF.

The chain links TRBV5-1 to TRBJ2-5, with no clear D. Trimming stripped 0 bases from V and 2 bases from J, with 5 bases between. The CDR3 is 13 amino acids. CDR1 SGHRS and CDR2 YFSETQ come from the germline V gene. CDR3: CASSLAPQETQYF. The CDR3 bases are TGCGCCAGCAGCTTGGCCCCTCAAGAGACCCAGTACTTC.

The rearrangement links TRBV6-5 to TRBJ2-2, with a tentative D call TRBD2 (5 bases). The CDR3 contains 15 residues. V was cut by 5 bases and J by 0 bases, with 10 bases left in between. The germline CDR1 and CDR2 sequences are MNHEY and SVGAGI. The CDR3 DNA follows: TGTGCCAGCAGTCGGGATTTCGCGAACACCGGGGAGCTGTTTTTT. Translating it yields CASSRDFANTGELFF.

This chain joins TRBV28 and TRBJ2-3; D call uncertain. The CDR3 length is 11 residues. V was pared by 4 bases and J by 3 bases, with 2 bases between. Germline CDR1 reads MDHEN; CDR2 reads SYDVKM. Here the CDR3 reads CASSSTDTQYF. For the CDR3, the DNA is TGTGCCAGCAGTTCTACAGATACGCAGTATTTT.

J is TRBJ2-2 and V is TRBV11-3; the D is unclear. The germline CDR1 and CDR2 sequences are SGHNT and YENEEA. The CDR3 spans 15 residues. V shed 0 bases and J shed 4 bases, with 9 bases lying between them. DNA of the CDR3: TGTGCCAGCAGCTTAGATGTAGAGTCCACCGGGGAGCTGTTTTTT. Amino acids: CASSLDVESTGELFF.

V gene TRBV11-2 combines with J gene TRBJ2-1; D gene unclear. The CDR3 runs 15 residues. Germline V lookup: CDR1 SGHAT, CDR2 FQNNGV. The V and J ends lost 2 bases and 0 bases respectively, with 8 bases between them. In DNA form, the CDR3 reads TGTGCCAGCAGCTTAAGCCTTAGCTCCTACAATGAGCAGTTCTTC. Amino acids: CASSLSLSSYNEQFF.

The chain links TRBV11-3 to TRBJ2-7; tentative D call: TRBD2 (5 bases). V shed 2 bases and J shed 2 bases, with 10 bases lying between them. This CDR3 contains 14 residues. Germline V gene data show CDR1 as SGHNT and CDR2 as YENEEA. The CDR3 nucleotides read TGTGCCAGCAGCTTAACTAGGGCCACCTACGAGCAGTACTTC. Translation: CASSLTRATYEQYF.

This clone was found once. The chain uses TRBV30 and TRBJ2-7; D may be TRBD1 (6 bases). Germline values: CDR1 GTSNPN, CDR2 SVGIG (reference sequence). There are 15 residues in the CDR3. V was pared by 7 bases and J by 2 bases, with 21 bases between. CDR3 in DNA: TGTGCCTTGGAGCACCCCCGGGACATGACCTACGAGCAGTACTTC. It yields the protein CALEHPRDMTYEQYF.

This clone was detected only a few times. The chain recombines TRBV2 with TRBJ2-1; 9 bases map to TRBD2. V was clipped by 7 bases and J by 5 bases; unmatched bases: 12. CDR3 size: 16 residues. Germline CDR1 is SNHLY and CDR2 is FYNNEI. The CDR3, as DNA: TGTGCCAGCAAGGCCAGGCGACTAGCGGACGACAATGAGCAGTTCTTC. Protein: CASKARRLADDNEQFF.

This clone has just one count. V is TRBV9 and J is TRBJ2-1; 12 nucleotides line up with TRBD2. This CDR3 comprises 17 residues. Looked up from germline, CDR1 is SGDLS and CDR2 is YYNGEE. V lost 4 bases and J lost 6; bases outside the gene matches: 11. CDR3 residues: CASSSRLAGEWGNEQFF. The CDR3 DNA is TGTGCCAGCAGCTCAAGACTAGCGGGAGAGTGGGGCAATGAGCAGTTCTTC.

This chain links TRBV7-9 with TRBJ1-4; D is unclear. Trimming removed 5 bases at V and 2 bases at J, with 12 bases between. Germline V CDR1 and CDR2: SEHNR, FQNEAQ (reference sequence). The CDR3 runs 15 residues. CDR3 in amino acids: CASSDPASTNEKLFF. The CDR3 coding sequence is TGTGCCAGCAGCGACCCAGCCTCTACTAATGAAAAACTGTTTTTT.